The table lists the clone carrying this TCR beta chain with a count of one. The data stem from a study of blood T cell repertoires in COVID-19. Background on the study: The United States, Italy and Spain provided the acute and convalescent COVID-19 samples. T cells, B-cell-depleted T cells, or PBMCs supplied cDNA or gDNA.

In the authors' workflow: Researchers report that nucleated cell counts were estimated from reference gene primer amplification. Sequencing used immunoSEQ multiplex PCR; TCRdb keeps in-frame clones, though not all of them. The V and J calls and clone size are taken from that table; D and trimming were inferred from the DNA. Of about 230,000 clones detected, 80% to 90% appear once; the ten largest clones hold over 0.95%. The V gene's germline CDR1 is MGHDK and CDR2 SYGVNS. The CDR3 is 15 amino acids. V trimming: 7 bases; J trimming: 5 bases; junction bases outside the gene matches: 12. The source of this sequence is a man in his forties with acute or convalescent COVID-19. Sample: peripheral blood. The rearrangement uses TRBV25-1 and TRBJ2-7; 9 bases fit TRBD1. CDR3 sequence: CASMSYGTGRNEQYF. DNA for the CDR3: TGTGCCAGCATGAGTTACGGGACAGGGAGGAACGAGCAGTACTTC.